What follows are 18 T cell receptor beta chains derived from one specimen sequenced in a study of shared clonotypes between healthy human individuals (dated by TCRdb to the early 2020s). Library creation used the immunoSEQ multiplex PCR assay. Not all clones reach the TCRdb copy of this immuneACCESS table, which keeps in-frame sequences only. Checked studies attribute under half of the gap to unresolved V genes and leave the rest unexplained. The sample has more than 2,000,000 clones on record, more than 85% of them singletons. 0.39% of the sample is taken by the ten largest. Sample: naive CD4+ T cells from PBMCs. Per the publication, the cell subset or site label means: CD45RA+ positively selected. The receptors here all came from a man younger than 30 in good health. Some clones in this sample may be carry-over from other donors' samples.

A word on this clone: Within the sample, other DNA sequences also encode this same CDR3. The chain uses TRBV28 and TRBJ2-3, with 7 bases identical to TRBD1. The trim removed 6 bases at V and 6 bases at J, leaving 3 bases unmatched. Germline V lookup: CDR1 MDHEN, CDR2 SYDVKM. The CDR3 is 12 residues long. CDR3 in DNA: TGTGCCAGCAGCCTACAGGGGGATACGCAGTATTTT. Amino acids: CASSLQGDTQYF. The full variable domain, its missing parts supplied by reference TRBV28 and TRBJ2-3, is DVKVTQSSRYLVKRTGEKVFLECVQDMDHENMFWYRQDPGLGLRLIYFSYDVKMKEKGDIPEGYSVSREKKERFSLILESASTNQTSMYLCASSLQGDTQYFGPGTRLTVL.

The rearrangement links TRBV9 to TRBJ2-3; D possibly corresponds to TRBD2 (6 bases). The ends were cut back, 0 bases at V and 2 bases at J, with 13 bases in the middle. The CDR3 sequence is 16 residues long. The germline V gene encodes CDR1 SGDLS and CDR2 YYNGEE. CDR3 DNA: TGTGCCAGCAGCGTAGTAGGGACTGGGAACACAGATACGCAGTATTTT. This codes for CASSVVGTGNTDTQYF.

The CDR3 coding sequence is TGTGCCAGCAGCTTTAGGGGCCCAGGGGAGACCCAGTACTTC. Protein product: CASSFRGPGETQYF. This rearrangement joins TRBV5-4 to TRBJ2-5; D is perhaps TRBD1 (5 bases). The V end was cut by 2 bases, the J end by 5 bases, with 13 bases between. Germline V gene lookup returns CDR1 SGHNT and CDR2 YYREEE (reference sequence). The CDR3 is 14 amino acids.

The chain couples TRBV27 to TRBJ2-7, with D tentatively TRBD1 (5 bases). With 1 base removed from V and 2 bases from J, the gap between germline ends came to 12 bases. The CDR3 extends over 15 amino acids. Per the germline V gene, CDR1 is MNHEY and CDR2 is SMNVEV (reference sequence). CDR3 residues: CASSLLPGPTYEQYF. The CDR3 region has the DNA TGTGCCAGCAGTTTATTGCCAGGGCCAACCTACGAGCAGTACTTC.

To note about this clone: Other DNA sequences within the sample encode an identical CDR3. This chain's CDR3 is CSVEAGEKLFF. For the CDR3, the DNA is TGCAGCGTTGAAGCGGGAGAAAAACTGTTTTTT. The chain couples TRBV29-1 to TRBJ1-4; D is uncertain. V was clipped by 1 base and J by 8 bases, with 5 bases between them. The CDR3 runs 11 residues. Germline CDR1 SQVTM, CDR2 ANQGSEA.

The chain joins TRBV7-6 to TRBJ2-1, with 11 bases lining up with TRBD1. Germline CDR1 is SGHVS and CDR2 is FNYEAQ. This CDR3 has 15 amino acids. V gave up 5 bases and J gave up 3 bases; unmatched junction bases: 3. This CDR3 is CASSRGTGGYNEQFF. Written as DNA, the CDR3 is TGTGCCAGCAGCAGAGGGACAGGGGGCTACAATGAGCAGTTCTTC.

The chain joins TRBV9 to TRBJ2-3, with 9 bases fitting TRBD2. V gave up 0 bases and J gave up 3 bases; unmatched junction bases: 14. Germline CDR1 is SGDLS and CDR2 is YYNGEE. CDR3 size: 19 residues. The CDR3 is CASSVEVTTGREGTDTQYF. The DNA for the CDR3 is TGTGCCAGCAGCGTAGAGGTTACGACCGGGCGGGAGGGGACAGATACGCAGTATTTT. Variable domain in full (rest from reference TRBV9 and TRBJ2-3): DSGVTQTPKHLITATGQRVTLRCSPRSGDLSVYWYQQSLDQGLQFLIQYYNGEERAKGNILERFSAQQFPDLHSELNLSSLELGDSALYFCASSVEVTTGREGTDTQYFGPGTRLTVL.

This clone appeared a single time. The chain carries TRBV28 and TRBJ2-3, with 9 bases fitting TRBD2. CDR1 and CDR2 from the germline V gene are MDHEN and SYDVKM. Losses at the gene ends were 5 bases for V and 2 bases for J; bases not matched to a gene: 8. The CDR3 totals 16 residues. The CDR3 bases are TGTGCCAGCAGTGGCACGACTAGCGGCTACACAGATACGCAGTATTTT. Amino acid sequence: CASSGTTSGYTDTQYF.

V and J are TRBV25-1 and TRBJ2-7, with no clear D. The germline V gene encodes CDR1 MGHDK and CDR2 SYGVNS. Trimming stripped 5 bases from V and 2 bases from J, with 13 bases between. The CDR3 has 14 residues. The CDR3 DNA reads TGTGCCAGCAGTCTCGACATAGCTCCCTACGAGCAGTACTTC. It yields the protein CASSLDIAPYEQYF.

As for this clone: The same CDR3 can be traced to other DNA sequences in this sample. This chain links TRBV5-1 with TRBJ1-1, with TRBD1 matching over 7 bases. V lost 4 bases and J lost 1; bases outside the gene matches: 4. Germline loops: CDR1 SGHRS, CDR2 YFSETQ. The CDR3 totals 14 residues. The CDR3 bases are TGCGCCAGCAGCATAGGACAGGAGAACACTGAAGCTTTCTTT. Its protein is CASSIGQENTEAFF.

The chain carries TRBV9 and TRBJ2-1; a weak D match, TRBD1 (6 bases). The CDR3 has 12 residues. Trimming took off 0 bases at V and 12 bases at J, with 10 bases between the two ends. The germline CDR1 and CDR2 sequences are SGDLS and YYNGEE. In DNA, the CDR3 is TGTGCCAGCAGCGTAGGGGGGCATGGGCAGTTCTTC. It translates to CASSVGGHGQFF.

In DNA form, the CDR3 reads TGCGCCAGCAGCCAAGTTGCCCGCACAGATACGCAGTATTTT. Encoded protein: CASSQVARTDTQYF. The rearrangement links TRBV4-1 to TRBJ2-3; D call uncertain. This CDR3 spans 14 amino acids. The V and J ends lost 1 base and 1 base respectively, with 6 bases between them. CDR1 is MGHRA and CDR2 is YSYEKL in the germline V gene.

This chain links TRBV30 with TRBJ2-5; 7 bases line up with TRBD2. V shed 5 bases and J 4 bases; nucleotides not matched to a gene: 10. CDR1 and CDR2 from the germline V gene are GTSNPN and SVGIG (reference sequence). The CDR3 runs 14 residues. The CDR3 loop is CAWGSGMGRETQYF. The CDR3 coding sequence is TGTGCCTGGGGGAGCGGGATGGGCCGAGAGACCCAGTACTTC.

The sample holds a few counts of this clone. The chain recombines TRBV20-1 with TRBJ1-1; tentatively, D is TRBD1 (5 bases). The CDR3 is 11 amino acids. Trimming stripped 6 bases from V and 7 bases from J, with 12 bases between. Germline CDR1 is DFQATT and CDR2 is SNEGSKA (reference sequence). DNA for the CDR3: TGCAGTGCCCGACGACAGAGTGAAGCTTTCTTT. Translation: CSARRQSEAFF.

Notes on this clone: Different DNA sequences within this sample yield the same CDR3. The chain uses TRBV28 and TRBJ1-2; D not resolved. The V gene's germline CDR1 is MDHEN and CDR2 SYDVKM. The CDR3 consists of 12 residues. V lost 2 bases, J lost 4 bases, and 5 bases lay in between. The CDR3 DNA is TGTGCCAGCAGTTTAGTTCGCTATGGCTACACCTTC. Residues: CASSLVRYGYTF.

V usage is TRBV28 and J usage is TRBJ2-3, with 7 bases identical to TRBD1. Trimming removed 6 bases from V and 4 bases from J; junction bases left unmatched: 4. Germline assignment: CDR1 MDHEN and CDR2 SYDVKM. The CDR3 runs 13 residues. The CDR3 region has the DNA TGTGCCAGCAGACTAGGGGGCGCAGATACGCAGTATTTT. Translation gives CASRLGGADTQYF.

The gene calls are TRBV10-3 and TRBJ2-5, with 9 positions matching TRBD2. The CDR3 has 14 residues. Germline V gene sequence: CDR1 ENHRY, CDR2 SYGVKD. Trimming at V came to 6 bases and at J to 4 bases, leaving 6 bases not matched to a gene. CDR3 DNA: TGTGCCATCAGCCGTCTAGCGGGACGAGAGACCCAGTACTTC. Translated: CAISRLAGRETQYF.

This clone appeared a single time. In DNA form, the CDR3 reads TGCGCCAGCAGCCAAGGGACAGGGGTGAGCAATCAGCCCCAGCATTTT. It is translated as CASSQGTGVSNQPQHF. The J gene is TRBJ1-5, the V gene TRBV4-1; 9 bases map to TRBD1. Trimming removed 1 base from V and 1 base from J; junction bases left unmatched: 2. The germline V gene has CDR1 MGHRA and CDR2 YSYEKL. The CDR3 has 16 amino acids.